The sequence of this T cell receptor (beta chain) was determined in a study of CD8+ T cells in alopecia areata (dated by TCRdb to 2016 to 2019). Regarding the complete study: In both human patients and the C3H/HeJ mouse model, the study applied high-throughput TCRbeta sequencing to look at T cell clonal expansion in alopecia areata. In humans, TCRbeta sequencing was performed on scalp tissue and on sorted CD4+ and CD8+ peripheral blood T cells from healthy controls and from patients with patchy or totalis/universalis alopecia areata. Clonality in the scalp was compared among normal scalp (n=4), patchy alopecia areata scalp (n=8), and alopecia totalis/universalis scalp (n=8). The RNA source kit depended on sample type: the PAXgene miRNA kit for fixed scalp, the miRNeasy kit for PBMCs, and the RNeasy kit for mouse skin. Amplification of TCRbeta CDR3 regions was done by immunoSEQ multiplex PCR using 35 Vbeta forward primers and 13 Jbeta reverse primers. Overall study results and their limits: TCR sequences shared between patients were less clear than in mice, possibly partly because of HLA diversity in the patient population. Scalp TCR repertoire analysis is complicated because resident alphabeta T cells in normal human skin are also sequenced, whereas mouse skin is dominated by gammadelta T cells. Higher clonality and more expanded CD8+ clones were observed in lesional scalp than in normal scalp, particularly in alopecia totalis/universalis, a finding suggestive of antigenic drive.

V gives up 1 base and J gives up 8 bases, and the segment between their germline ends measures 17 bases. Reading the germline V gene gives CDR1 MNHNS and CDR2 SASEGT. Counted from cysteine to phenylalanine, this CDR3 has 15 amino acids. Here the CDR3 DNA is all that survives: 45 bases in frame from base 1. In regard to this clone: There is no known antigen for this receptor. Per-nucleotide qualities are absent, and no much larger clonotype sits a single base away.

Preparation of the library involved the immunoSEQ multiplex PCR assay. RNA was extracted from all samples and reverse transcribed into cDNA, which served as template for TCR sequencing. First-strand cDNA was synthesized using SuperScript III with a 2:1 mix of oligo-dT and random hexamers. A synthetic immune receptor repertoire was used to measure amplification bias, and any remaining bias was corrected computationally. In the original analysis: After raw reads were preprocessed to remove errors, the CDR3 was defined following IMGT conventions as running from the conserved cysteine to phenylalanine. Clonality was computed by normalizing Shannon entropy by log2 of the number of productive unique TCRs and subtracting the result from 1. Whether scalp clones were CD4 or CD8 was inferred by matching scalp TCRbeta sequences against CD4 and CD8 repertoires sorted from blood. Held by TCRdb, this immuneACCESS table contains in-frame sequences only and omits some clones. Under half of the omission traces to an unresolved V gene where checked; the cause of the rest is unknown. V, J and clone size are taken as reported in that table, and D and trimming were inferred from the DNA itself. The sample table contains 90,000 to 130,000 clones; only one count was recorded for 55% to 70% of them. The ten most abundant clones make up over 20% of the sample.

Peripheral blood and lesional scalp punch biopsies were obtained from patients with alopecia areata. PBMCs were separated by density centrifugation and stained for CD3, CD4 and CD8, after which CD4+ and CD8+ T cells were sorted on a FACSAria. Untreated alopecia areata patients were recruited as part of a multicenter biomarker study. In five patients from the biomarker study, the blood CD8+ T cells went through an additional sort into NKG2D-low and NKG2D-high fractions. The sample was NKG2D-low CD8+ T cells sorted from blood. What this sample's cell subset or site label stands for: sorted CD8+ NKG2D-low blood T cells. The rearrangement combines TRBV6-1 with TRBJ1-2; 5 matching bases give a weak D call of TRBD1. The receptor was derived from a human donor with alopecia areata. In nucleotide form, the sequence is TGTGCCAGCAGTGAAGGTGGGACGGACAACCTCGGCTACACCTTC. The translation is CASSEGGTDNLGYTF.